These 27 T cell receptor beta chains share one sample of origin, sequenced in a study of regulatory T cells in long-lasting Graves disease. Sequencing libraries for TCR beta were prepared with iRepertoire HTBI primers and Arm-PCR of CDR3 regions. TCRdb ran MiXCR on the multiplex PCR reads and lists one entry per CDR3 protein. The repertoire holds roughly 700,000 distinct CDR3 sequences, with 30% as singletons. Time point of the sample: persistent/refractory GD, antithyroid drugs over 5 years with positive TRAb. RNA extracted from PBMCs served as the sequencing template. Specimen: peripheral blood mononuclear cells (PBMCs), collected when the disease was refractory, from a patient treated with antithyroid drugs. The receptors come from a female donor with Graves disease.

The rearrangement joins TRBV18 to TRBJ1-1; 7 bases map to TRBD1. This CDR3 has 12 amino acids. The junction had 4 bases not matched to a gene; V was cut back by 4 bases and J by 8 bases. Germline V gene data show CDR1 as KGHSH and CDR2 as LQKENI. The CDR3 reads CASSRDSYEAFF. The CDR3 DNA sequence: TGTGCCAGCTCACGGGACAGTTACGAAGCTTTCTTT.

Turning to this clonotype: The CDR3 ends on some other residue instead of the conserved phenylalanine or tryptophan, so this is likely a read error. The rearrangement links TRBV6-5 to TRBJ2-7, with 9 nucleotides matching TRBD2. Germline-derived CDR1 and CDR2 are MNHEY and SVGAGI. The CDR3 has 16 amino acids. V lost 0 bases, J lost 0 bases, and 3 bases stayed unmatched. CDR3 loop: CASSYSTLAGSYEQYL. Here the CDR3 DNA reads TGTGCCAGCAGTTACTCGACACTAGCGGGCTCCTACGAGCAGTACCTC.

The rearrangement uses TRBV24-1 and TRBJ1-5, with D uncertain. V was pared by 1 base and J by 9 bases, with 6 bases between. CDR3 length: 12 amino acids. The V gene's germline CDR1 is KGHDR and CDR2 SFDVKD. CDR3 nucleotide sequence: TGTGCCACCAGTGATTTCGGTCTGCCCCAGCATTTT. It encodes CATSDFGLPQHF.

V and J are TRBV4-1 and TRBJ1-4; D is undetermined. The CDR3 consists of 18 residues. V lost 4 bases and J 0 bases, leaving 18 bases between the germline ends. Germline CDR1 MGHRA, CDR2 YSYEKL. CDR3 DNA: TGCGCCAGCAGCCGGGTAGGCGGCTCTCGGGCAACTAATGAAAAACTGTTTTTT. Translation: CASSRVGGSRATNEKLFF.

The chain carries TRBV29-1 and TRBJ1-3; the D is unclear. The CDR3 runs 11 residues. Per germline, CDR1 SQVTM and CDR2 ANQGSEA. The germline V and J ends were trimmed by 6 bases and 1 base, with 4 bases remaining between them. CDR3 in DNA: TGCAGCGTCGTTTCTGGAAACACCATATATTTT. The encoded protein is CSVVSGNTIYF.

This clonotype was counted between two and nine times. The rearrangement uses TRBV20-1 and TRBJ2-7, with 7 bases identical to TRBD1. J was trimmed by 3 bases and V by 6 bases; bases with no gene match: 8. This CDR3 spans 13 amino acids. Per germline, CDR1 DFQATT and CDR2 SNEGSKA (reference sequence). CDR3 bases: TGCAGTGCCCCGGGACAGCCACTCTACGAGCAGTACTTC. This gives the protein CSAPGQPLYEQYF.

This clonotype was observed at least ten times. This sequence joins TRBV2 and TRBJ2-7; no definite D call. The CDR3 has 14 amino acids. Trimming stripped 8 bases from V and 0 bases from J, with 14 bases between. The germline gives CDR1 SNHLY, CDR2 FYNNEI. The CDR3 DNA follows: TGTGCCAGCCGGCGTAACCTACCCTCCTACGAGCAGTACTTC. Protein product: CASRRNLPSYEQYF.

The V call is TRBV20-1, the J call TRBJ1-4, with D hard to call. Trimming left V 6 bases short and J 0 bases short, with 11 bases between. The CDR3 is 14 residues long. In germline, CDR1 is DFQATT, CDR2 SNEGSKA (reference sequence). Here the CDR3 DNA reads TGCAGTGCAACGTCACGGTCAACTAATGAAAAACTGTTTTTT. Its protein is CSATSRSTNEKLFF.

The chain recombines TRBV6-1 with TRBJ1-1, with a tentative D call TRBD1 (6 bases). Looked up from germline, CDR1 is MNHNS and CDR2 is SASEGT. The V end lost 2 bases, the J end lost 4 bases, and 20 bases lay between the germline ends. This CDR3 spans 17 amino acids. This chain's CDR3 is CASSERGLARDPTEAFF. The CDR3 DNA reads TGTGCCAGCAGTGAAAGGGGGTTGGCTCGGGACCCCACTGAAGCTTTCTTT.

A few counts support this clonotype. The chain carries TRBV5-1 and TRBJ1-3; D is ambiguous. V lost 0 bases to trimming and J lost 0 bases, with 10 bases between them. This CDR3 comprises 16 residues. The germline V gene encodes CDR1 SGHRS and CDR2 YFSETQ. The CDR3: CASSLVSADSGNTIYF. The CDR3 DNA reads TGCGCCAGCAGCTTGGTTTCGGCTGACTCTGGAAACACCATATATTTT.

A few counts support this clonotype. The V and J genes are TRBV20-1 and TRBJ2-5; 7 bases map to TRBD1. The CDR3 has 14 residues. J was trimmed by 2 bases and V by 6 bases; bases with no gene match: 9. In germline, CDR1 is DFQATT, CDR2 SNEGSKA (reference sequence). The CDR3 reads CSATRQGNQETQYF. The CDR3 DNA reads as TGCAGTGCAACCAGACAGGGAAATCAAGAGACCCAGTACTTC.

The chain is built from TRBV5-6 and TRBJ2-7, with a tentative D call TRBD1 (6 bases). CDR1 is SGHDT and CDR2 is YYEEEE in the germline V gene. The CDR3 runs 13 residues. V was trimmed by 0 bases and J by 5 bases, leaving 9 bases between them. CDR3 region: CASSLVRGNEQYF. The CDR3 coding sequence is TGTGCCAGCAGCTTGGTAAGGGGGAACGAGCAGTACTTC.

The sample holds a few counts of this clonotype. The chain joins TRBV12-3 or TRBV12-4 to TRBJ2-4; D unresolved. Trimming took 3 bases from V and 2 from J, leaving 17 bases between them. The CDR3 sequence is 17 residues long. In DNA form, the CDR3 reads TGTGCCAGCAGTTTTGGGGTCAGGAAGTCATCCAAAAACATTCAGTACTTC. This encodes CASSFGVRKSSKNIQYF.

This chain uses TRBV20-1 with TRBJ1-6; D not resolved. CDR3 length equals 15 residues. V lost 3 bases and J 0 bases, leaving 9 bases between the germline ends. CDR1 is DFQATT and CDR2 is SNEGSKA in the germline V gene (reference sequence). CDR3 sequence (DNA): TGCAGTGCTAGGGATTCTAGCTCCTATAATTCACCCCTCCACTTT. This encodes CSARDSSSYNSPLHF.

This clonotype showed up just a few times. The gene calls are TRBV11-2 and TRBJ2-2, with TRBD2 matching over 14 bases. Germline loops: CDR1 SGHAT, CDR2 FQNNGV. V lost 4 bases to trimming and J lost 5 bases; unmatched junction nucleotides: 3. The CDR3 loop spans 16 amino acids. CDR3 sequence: CASSSGLAGDTGELFF. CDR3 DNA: TGTGCCAGCAGCTCGGGACTAGCGGGAGATACCGGGGAGCTGTTTTTT.

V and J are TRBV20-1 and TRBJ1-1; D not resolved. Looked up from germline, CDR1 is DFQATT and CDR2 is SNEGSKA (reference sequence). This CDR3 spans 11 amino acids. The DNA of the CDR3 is TGCAGCCACGGGGAGAACACTGAAGCTTTCTTT. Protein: CSHGENTEAFF.

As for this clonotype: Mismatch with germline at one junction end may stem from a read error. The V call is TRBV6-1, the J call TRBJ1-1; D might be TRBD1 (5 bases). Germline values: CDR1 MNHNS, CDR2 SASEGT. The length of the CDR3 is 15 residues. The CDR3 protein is CASREGVDNRSEAFF. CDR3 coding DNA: TGTGCCAGCAGGGAAGGCGTGGACAATAGGTCCGAAGCTTTCTTT.

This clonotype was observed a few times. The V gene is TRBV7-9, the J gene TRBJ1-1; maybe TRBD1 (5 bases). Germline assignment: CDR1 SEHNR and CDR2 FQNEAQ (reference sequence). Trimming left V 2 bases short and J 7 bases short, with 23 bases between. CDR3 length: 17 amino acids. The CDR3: CASSLNPLGREGIEAFF. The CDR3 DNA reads TGTGCCAGCAGCTTAAATCCCCTCGGCAGGGAAGGGATTGAAGCTTTCTTT.

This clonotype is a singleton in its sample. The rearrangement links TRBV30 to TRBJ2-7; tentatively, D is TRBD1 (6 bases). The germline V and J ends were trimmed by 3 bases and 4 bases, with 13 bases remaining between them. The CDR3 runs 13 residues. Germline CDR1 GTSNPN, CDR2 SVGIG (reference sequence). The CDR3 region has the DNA TGTGCCTGGAGCCGGGACAAAATATACGAGCAGTACTTC. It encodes CAWSRDKIYEQYF.

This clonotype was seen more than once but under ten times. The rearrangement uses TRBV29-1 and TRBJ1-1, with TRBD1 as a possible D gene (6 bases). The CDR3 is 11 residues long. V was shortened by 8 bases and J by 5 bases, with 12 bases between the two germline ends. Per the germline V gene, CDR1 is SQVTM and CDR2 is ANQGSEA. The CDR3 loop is CSSEGGTEAFF. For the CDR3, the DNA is TGCAGCTCTGAGGGGGGTACTGAAGCTTTCTTT.

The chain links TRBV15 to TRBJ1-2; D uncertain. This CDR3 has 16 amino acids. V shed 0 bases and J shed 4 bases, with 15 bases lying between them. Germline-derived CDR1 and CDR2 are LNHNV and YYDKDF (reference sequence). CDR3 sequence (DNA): TGTGCCACCAGCAGAGATTATCGCCAGTCGACCTATGGCTACACCTTC. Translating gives CATSRDYRQSTYGYTF.

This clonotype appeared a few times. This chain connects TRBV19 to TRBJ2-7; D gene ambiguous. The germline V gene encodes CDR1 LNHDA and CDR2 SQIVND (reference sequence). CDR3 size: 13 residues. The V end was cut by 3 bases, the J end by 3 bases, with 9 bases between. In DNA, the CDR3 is TGTGCCAGTAGTATCACAGATTACTACGAGCAGTACTTC. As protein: CASSITDYYEQYF. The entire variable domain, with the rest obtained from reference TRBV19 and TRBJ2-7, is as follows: DGGITQSPKYLFRKEGQNVTLSCEQNLNHDAMYWYRQDPGQGLRLIYYSQIVNDFQKGDIAEGYSVSREKKESFPLTVTSAQKNPTAFYLCASSITDYYEQYFGPGTRLTVT.

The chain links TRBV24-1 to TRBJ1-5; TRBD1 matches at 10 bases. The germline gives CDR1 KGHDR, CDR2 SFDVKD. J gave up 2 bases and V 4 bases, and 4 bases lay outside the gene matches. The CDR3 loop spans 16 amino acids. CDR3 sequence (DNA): TGTGCCACCAGTGAGCCCGGGACAGGGGGCAATCAGCCCCAGCATTTT. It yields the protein CATSEPGTGGNQPQHF.

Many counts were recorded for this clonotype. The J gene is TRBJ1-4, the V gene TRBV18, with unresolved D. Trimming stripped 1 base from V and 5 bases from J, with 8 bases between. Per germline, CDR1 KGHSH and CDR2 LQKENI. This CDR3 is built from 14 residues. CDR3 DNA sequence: TGTGCCAGCTCACCACGAACAGACAATGAAAAACTGTTTTTT. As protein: CASSPRTDNEKLFF.

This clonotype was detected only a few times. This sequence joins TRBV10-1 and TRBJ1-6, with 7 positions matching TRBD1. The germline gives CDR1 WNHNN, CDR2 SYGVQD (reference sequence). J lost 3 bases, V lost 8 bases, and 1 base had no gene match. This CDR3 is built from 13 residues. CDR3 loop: CASGQDYNSPLHF. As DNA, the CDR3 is TGCGCCAGCGGACAGGACTATAATTCACCCCTCCACTTT.

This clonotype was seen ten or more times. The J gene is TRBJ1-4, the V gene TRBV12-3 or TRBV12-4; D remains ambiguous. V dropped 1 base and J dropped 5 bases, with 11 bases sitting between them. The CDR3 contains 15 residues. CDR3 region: CASSLERAENEKLFF. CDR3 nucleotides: TGTGCCAGCAGTTTAGAGAGAGCCGAAAATGAAAAACTGTTTTTT.

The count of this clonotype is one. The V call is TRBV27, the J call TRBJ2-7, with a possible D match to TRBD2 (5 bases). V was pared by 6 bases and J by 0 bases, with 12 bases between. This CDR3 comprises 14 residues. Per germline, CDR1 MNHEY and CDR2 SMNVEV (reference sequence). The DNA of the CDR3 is TGTGCCAGCAGGCCGGAGAGGGTCTCCTACGAGCAGTACTTC. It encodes CASRPERVSYEQYF.